This T cell receptor beta chain stems from a study of cytotoxic CD8 clonotypes in ibrutinib-treated CLL. About the study: The patients comprised about a dozen relapsed/refractory and 15 treatment-naive cases, about 18 IGHV unmutated.

About 2 micrograms of genomic DNA from cryopreserved PBMCs went into TCR beta libraries. General observations from the study: Public clonotypes occurred uncommonly; on treatment, they contracted or remained stable.

Germline V gene sequence: CDR1 KGHSH, CDR2 LQKENI. The CDR3 extends over 15 amino acids. The germline V and J ends were trimmed by 3 bases and 0 bases, with 11 bases remaining between them. The targeted sequencing depth was 1 in 200,000 to 1 in 1 million T cells. Data came from immunoSEQ multiplex PCR; TCRdb stores just in-frame clones and leaves some out. The sample carries 140,000 or so clones, roughly 83% recorded once. Points on this clone: Its antigen remains unknown.

The specimen comprised PBMCs, sampled after 12 months of ibrutinib treatment. The sequence was obtained from a human donor with chronic lymphocytic leukemia. The chain couples TRBV18 to TRBJ1-2; D uncertain. CDR3 residues: CASSPTASSNYGYTF. In nucleotides, the CDR3 is TGTGCCAGCTCACCTACAGCATCATCTAACTATGGCTACACCTTC.